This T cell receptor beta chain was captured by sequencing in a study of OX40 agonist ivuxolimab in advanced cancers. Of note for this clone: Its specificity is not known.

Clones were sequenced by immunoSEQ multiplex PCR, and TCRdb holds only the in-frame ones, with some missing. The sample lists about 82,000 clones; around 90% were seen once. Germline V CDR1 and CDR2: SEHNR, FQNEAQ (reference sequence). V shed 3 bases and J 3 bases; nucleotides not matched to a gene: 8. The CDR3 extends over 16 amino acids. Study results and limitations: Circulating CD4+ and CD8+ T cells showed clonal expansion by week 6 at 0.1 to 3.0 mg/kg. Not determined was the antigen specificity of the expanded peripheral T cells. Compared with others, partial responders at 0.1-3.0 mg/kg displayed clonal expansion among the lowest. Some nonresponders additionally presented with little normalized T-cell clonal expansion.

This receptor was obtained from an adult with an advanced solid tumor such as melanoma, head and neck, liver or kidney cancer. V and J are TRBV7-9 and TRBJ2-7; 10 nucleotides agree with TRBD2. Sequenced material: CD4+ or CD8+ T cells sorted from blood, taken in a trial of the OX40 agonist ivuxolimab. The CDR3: CASSFSQREGGYEQYF. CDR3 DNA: TGTGCCAGCAGCTTTTCTCAGCGGGAGGGCGGCTACGAGCAGTACTTC.